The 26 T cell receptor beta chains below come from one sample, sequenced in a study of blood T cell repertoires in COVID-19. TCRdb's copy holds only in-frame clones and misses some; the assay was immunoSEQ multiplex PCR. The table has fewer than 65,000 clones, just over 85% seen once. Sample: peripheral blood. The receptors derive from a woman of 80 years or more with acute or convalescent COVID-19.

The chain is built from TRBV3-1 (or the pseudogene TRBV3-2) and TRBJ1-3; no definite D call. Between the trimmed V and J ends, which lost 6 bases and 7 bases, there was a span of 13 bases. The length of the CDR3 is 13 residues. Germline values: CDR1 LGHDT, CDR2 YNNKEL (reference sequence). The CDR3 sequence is CASSPREVNTIYF. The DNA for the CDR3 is TGTGCCAGCAGTCCCCGGGAGGTCAACACCATATATTTT.

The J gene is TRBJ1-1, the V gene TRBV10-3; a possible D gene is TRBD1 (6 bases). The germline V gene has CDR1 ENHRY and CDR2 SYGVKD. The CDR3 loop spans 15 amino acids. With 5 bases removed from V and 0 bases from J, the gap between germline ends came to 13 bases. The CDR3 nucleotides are TGTGCCATCAGTCGAGAGGGGGGGATGAACACTGAAGCTTTCTTT. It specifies CAISREGGMNTEAFF.

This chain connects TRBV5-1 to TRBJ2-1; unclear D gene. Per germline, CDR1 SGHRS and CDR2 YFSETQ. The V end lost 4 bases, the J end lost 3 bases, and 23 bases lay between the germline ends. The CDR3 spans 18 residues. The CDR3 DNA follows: TGCGCCAGCAGCCAACCCCCCCCCACCGGCGGTCTCTACAATGAGCAGTTCTTC. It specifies CASSQPPPTGGLYNEQFF.

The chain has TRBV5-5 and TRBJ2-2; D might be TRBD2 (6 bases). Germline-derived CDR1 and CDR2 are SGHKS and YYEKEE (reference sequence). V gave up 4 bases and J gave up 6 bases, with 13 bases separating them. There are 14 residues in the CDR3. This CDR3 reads CASSGGFSSGELFF. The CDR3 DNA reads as TGTGCCAGCAGCGGGGGGTTTAGTTCCGGGGAGCTGTTTTTT.

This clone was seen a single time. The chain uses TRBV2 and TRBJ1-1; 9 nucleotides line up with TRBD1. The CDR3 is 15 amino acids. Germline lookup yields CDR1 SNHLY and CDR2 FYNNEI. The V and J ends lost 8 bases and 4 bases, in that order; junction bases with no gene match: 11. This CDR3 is CASGNFGQGSTEAFF. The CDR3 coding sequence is TGTGCCAGCGGAAATTTCGGACAGGGGAGCACTGAAGCTTTCTTT.

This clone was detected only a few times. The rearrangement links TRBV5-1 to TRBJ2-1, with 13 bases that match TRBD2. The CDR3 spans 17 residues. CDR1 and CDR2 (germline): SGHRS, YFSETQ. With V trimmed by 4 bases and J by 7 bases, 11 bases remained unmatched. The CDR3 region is CASSPTMGTSGANEQFF. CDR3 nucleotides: TGCGCCAGCAGCCCTACGATGGGGACTAGCGGGGCTAATGAGCAGTTCTTC.

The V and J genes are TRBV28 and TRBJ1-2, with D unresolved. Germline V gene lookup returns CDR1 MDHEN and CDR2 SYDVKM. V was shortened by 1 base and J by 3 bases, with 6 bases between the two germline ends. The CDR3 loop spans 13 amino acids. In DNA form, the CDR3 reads TGTGCCAGCAGTTTATCTGCAGACTATGGCTACACCTTC. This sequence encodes CASSLSADYGYTF.

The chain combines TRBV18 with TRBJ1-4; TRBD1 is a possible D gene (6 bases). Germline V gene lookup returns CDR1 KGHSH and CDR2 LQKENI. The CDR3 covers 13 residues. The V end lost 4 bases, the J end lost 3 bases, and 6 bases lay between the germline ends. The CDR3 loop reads CASSQGANEKLFF. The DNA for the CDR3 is TGTGCCAGCTCACAGGGGGCTAATGAAAAACTGTTTTTT.

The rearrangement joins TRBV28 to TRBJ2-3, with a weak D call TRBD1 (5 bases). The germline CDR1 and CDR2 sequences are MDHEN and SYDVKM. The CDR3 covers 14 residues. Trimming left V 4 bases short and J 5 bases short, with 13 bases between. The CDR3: CASSSSDRKDTQYF. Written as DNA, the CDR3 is TGTGCCAGCAGTTCCTCCGACAGAAAAGATACGCAGTATTTT.

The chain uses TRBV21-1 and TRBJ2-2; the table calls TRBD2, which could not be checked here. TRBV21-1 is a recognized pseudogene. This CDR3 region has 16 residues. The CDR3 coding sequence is TGTGCCAGCAGCTTCCGACTAGCGGGAAACACCGGGGAGCTGTTTTTT. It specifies CASSFRLAGNTGELFF.

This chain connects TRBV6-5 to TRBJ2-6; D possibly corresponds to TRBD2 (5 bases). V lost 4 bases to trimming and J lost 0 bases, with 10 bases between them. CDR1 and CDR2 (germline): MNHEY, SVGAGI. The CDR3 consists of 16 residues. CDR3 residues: CASSSPGVSGANVLTF. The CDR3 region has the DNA TGTGCCAGCAGTTCCCCCGGGGTCTCTGGGGCCAACGTCCTGACTTTC.

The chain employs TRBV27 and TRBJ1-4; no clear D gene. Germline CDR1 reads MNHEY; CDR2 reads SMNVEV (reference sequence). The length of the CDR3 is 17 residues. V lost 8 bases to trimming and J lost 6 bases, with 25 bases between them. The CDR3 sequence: CASARPGRAGSDEKLFF. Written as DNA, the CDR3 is TGTGCCAGCGCTCGGCCGGGTCGTGCTGGGTCGGATGAAAAACTGTTTTTT.

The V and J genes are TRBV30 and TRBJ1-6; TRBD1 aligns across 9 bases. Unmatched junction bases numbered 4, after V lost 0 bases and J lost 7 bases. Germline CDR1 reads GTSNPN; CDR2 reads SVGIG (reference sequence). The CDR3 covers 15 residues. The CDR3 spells CAWSVWGQGNSPLHF. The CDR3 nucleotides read TGTGCCTGGAGTGTCTGGGGACAGGGCAATTCACCCCTCCACTTT.

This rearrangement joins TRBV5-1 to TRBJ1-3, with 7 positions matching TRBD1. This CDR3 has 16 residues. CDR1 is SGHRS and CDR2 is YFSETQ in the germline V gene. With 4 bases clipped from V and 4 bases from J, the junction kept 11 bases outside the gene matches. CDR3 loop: CASSRDSTGLGNTIYF. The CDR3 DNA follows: TGCGCCAGCAGCCGGGACTCGACAGGGCTCGGAAACACCATATATTTT.

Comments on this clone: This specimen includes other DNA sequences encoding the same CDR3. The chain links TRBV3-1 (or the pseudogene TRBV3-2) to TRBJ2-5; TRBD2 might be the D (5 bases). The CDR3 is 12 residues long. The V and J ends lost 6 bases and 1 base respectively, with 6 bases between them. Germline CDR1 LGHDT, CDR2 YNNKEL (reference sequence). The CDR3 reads CASRRAQETQYF. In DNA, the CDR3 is TGTGCCAGCAGGCGGGCCCAAGAGACCCAGTACTTC.

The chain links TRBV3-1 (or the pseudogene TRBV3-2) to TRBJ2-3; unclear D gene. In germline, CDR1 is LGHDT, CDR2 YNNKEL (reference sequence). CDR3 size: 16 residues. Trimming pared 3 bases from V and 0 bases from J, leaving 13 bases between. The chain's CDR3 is CASSQETAPSTDTQYF. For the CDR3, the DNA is TGTGCCAGCAGCCAGGAGACGGCACCTAGCACAGATACGCAGTATTTT.

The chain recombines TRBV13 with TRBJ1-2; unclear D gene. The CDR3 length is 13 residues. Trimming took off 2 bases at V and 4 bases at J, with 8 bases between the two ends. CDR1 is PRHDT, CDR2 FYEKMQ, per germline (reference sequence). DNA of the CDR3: TGTGCCAGCAGCTTACGGTTGAGCTATGGCTACACCTTC. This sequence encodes CASSLRLSYGYTF.

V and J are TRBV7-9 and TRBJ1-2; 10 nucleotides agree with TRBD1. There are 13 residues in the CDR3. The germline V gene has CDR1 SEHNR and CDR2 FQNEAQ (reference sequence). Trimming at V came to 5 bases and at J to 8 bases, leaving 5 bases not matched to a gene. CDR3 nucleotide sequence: TGTGCCAGCAGCCTCTGGGACAGGGGAGGCTACACCTTC. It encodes CASSLWDRGGYTF.

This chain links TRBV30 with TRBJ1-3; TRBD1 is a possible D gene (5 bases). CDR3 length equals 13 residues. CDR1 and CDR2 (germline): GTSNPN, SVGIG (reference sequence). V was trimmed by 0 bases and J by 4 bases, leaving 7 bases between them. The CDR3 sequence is CAWSVRQGNTIYF. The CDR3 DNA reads TGTGCCTGGAGTGTACGACAGGGAAACACCATATATTTT.

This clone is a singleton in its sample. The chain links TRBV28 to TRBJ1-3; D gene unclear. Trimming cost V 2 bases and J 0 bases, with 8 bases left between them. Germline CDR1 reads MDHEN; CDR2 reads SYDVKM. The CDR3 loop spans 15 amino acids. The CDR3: CASSLTSDSGNTIYF. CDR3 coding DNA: TGTGCCAGCAGTTTAACATCAGACTCTGGAAACACCATATATTTT.

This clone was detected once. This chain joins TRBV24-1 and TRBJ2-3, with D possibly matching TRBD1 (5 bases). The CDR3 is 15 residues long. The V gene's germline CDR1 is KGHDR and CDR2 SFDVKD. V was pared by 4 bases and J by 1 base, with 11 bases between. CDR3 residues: CATSDSRVRTDTQYF. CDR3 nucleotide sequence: TGTGCCACCAGTGACTCCAGGGTGCGCACAGATACGCAGTATTTT.

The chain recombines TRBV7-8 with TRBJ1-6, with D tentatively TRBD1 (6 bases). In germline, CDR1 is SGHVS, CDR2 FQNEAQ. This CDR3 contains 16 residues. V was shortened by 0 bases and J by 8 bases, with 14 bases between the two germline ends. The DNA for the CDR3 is TGTGCCAGCAGCTTAGCCGCTCAGACAGGAGATTCACCCCTCCACTTT. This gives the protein CASSLAAQTGDSPLHF.

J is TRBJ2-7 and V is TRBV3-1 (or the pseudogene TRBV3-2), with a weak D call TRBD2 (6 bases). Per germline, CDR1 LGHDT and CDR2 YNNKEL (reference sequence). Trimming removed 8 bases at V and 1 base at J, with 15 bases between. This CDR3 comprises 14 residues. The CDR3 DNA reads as TGTGCCAGCTGGGACGGGAGTGCGTCCTACGAGCAGTACTTC. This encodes CASWDGSASYEQYF.

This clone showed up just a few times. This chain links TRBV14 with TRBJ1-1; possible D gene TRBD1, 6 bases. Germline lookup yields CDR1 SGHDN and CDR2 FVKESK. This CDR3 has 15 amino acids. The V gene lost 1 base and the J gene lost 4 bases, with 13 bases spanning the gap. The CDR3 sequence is CASSQGGGVSTEAFF. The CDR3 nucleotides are TGTGCCAGCAGCCAAGGAGGGGGAGTGAGCACTGAAGCTTTCTTT.

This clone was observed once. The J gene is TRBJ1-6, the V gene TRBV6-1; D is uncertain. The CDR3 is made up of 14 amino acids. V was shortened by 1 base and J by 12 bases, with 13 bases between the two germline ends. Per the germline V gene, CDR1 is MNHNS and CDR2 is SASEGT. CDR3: CASSEVLSERPLHF. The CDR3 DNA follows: TGTGCCAGCAGTGAAGTCCTAAGCGAAAGACCCCTCCACTTT.

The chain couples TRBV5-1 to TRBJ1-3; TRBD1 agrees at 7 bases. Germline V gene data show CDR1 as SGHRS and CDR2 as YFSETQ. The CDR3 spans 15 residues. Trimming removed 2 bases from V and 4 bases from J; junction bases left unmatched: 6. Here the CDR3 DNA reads TGCGCCAGCAGCTTAGGGACAGATAGAGGAAACACCATATATTTT. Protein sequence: CASSLGTDRGNTIYF.